This T cell receptor (beta chain) was sequenced during a study of shared clonotypes between healthy human individuals. Study observations and caveats: Exclusively blood specimens were collected; tissue repertoires likely differ.

CDR3 length: 13 amino acids. Germline V lookup: CDR1 MGHDK, CDR2 SYGVNS. Healthy and HIV-negative, the adult donors had no recent acute infections or vaccinations. Note on this clone: Its specificity is not known.

Deep was the level at which the assay was run. When replicate PCRs were run on unsorted PBMC, they used roughly 270 ng DNA, some 33,000 T cell genomes. Only in-frame clones appear in the TCRdb table, and some are missing; sequencing was by immunoSEQ multiplex PCR. Among some 500,000 clones listed, about 80% were seen once. The rearrangement joins TRBV25-1 to TRBJ2-5, with TRBD1 matching over 7 bases. The DNA end is a closer match to TRBJ2-7, so the J assignment may be wrong. The receptor was isolated from a woman between 40 and 50 years old in good health. Some clones in this sample may be carry-over from other donors' samples. Specimen: PBMCs. CDR3 coding DNA: TGTGCCAGCAGTGTCCAGGGGGTCGACGAGCAGTACTTC. Protein sequence: CASSVQGVDEQYF.